The subject of this entry is one T cell receptor beta chain. Its cognate antigen has yet to be identified. Base quality data are lacking; no much larger clone is found one base away. This sample was included in a study of T cell responses to AZD1222 COVID-19 vaccine (TCRdb year 2021). Regarding the study in general: TCR sequencing was performed for more than 230 trial participants, of whom about 200 were given two doses of AZD1222 and around 25 were given two doses of MenACWY control vaccine. Trial participants were enrolled into age subgroups of 18-55, 56-69 and 70-plus years, which contained about 150, 28 and 57 TCR-sequenced participants, respectively.

The CDR3 regions of human TCRbeta chains were subjected to immunosequencing. As for the original processing: Repertoire TCRs were matched against a reference library of SARS-CoV-2-specific TCRs generated with the MIRA antigen-specificity platform. Breadth was defined as the fraction of unique TCRs that were SARS-CoV-2-associated, and depth was defined as the fraction of total T cells that were SARS-CoV-2-associated. Using the MIRA data, every spike-specific TCR was mapped to the spike region that the TCR reacted to and assigned to either a CD4 or a CD8 class. Log10-transformed breadth and depth values were compared by one-way ANOVA with Sidak's multiple comparisons tests. The immuneACCESS repertoire file appears here via TCRdb, limited to in-frame rearrangements. These files lack a portion of the clones; in checked studies, under half of the deficit traces to unresolved V genes, and the cause of the others is not known. D and trimming come from the DNA, and the V and J calls and clone size come from that table. Counted in this sample were tens of thousands of clones; 75% to 95% of them appeared once. 4.5% of the sample rests with the top ten.

V loses 6 bases at its end and J loses 2 bases; junction bases beyond the gene matches: 8. CDR1 SEHNR and CDR2 FQNEAQ were looked up in the germline V gene (reference sequence). From the cysteine through the phenylalanine, the CDR3 covers 15 amino acids. Solely the CDR3 DNA is kept, with 45 bases framed from the first base. The full study reports these points: After two AZD1222 doses, both the breadth and the depth of spike-specific TCRs were significantly higher than at day 0 and than in MenACWY recipients. Participants were mostly white British and included more females than males, and it was suggested by the authors that clonal diversity may have been underestimated. Because no samples from the day 14 peak response were available, repertoires could be characterized only after the peak T cell response. Reportedly, close to half of the unique spike-specific TCRs recognized epitopes lying outside the regions that are mutated in the B.1.351 and B.1.1.7 variants. The 56-69-year group was small, and its depth increase did not reach significance, likely because of low power. Vaccine-associated CD4 TCRs spanned the whole spike protein, with dominant responses in regions 160-218 and 743-854. Conclusions about previously exposed vaccinees were limited because only 6 or 7 AZD1222 recipients were SARS-CoV-2 seropositive at baseline.

The time point label here, explained by the study, means: baseline before first vaccination. This specimen's treatment or condition label, interpreted: meningococcal conjugate vaccine given as trial control. Samples from vaccinated people were obtained from the UK trials COV001 and COV002, which included a single-blind randomized controlled phase 2/3 trial of AZD1222 (ChAdOx1 nCoV-19) in healthy adults. For TCRbeta chain sequencing, PBMC samples were collected from trial participants at day 0 and at day 28 after the second dose. The starting material was peripheral blood, obtained on day 0 of MenACWY control vaccination. This clonotype was sampled from an adult in good health. The V and J genes are TRBV7-9 and TRBJ2-7; a stretch of 9 junction bases matches TRBD1. The CDR3 reads as follows: CASRGYDRGAYEQYF. The nucleotide sequence reads TGTGCCAGCAGGGGTTATGACAGGGGGGCCTACGAGCAGTACTTC.